A single sample is the source of the 15 T cell receptor beta chains below, sequenced in a study of shared clonotypes between healthy human individuals. The protocol was immunoSEQ multiplex PCR, while the TCRdb copy is restricted to in-frame clones and leaves out a portion. The sample records about 660,000 clones, approximately 79% being singletons. Sequenced: memory CD4+ T cells sorted from blood. Indicated subset: CD45RA-negative fraction. These receptors came from a woman in her 30s in good health.

This clone was observed a few times. J is TRBJ2-4 and V is TRBV7-2; D unresolved. CDR1 and CDR2 (germline): SGHTA, FQGNSA. The CDR3 has 11 amino acids. The ends were cut back, 8 bases at V and 7 bases at J, with 9 bases in the middle. This CDR3 is CASGFFNIQYF. CDR3 nucleotide sequence: TGTGCCAGCGGTTTTTTTAACATTCAGTACTTC.

The chain couples TRBV6-6 to TRBJ1-5; D unclear. Germline loops: CDR1 MNHNY, CDR2 SVGAGI (reference sequence). The V end lost 5 bases, the J end lost 8 bases, and 10 bases lay between the germline ends. The CDR3 sequence is 12 residues long. CDR3 in DNA: TGTGCCAGCAGTAGAAAGGAAGAGCCCCAGCATTTT. Protein: CASSRKEEPQHF.

This clone was recorded only once. V and J are TRBV7-2 and TRBJ1-5, with unresolved D. CDR3 length: 15 residues. Germline V gives CDR1 SGHTA, CDR2 FQGNSA. Trimming removed 1 base at V and 0 bases at J, with 7 bases between. The CDR3 region is CASSLDRGSNQPQHF. The DNA of the CDR3 is TGTGCCAGCAGCTTAGATCGCGGTAGCAATCAGCCCCAGCATTTT.

This chain joins TRBV2 and TRBJ1-1; TRBD1 matches at 8 bases. The CDR3 contains 15 residues. V lost 8 bases, J lost 2 bases, and 10 bases stayed unmatched. Germline CDR1 is SNHLY and CDR2 is FYNNEI. The CDR3 DNA follows: TGTGCCAGCGAAGACAGGGGCCTTTTTAACACTGAAGCTTTCTTT. Protein sequence: CASEDRGLFNTEAFF.

The chain recombines TRBV9 with TRBJ2-7; D ambiguous. The V end was cut by 4 bases, the J end by 4 bases, with 18 bases between. Germline-derived CDR1 and CDR2 are SGDLS and YYNGEE. The CDR3 runs to 15 residues. The CDR3 DNA follows: TGTGCCAGCAGCCCAGACCCAACCCCCCGTTACGAGCAGTACTTC. Protein sequence: CASSPDPTPRYEQYF. The full variable domain, completed using reference TRBV9 and TRBJ2-7, is DSGVTQTPKHLITATGQRVTLRCSPRSGDLSVYWYQQSLDQGLQFLIQYYNGEERAKGNILERFSAQQFPDLHSELNLSSLELGDSALYFCASSPDPTPRYEQYFGPGTRLTVT.

The chain's CDR3 is CASSMPGGKNTGELFF. As DNA, the CDR3 is TGTGCCAGTAGTATGCCGGGGGGGAAGAACACCGGGGAGCTGTTTTTT. The J gene is TRBJ2-2, the V gene TRBV19; 8 bases map to TRBD2. The CDR3 is 16 amino acids. Germline values: CDR1 LNHDA, CDR2 SQIVND (reference sequence). V gave up 3 bases and J gave up 1 base; unmatched junction bases: 4.

The gene calls are TRBV5-1 and TRBJ2-5, with D unresolved. The V and J ends lost 2 bases and 0 bases respectively, with 8 bases between them. The CDR3 is 14 residues long. Germline values: CDR1 SGHRS, CDR2 YFSETQ. CDR3 sequence: CASSFLAYQETQYF. The CDR3 DNA is TGCGCCAGCAGCTTTTTGGCATACCAAGAGACCCAGTACTTC.

CDR3 sequence: CASSQGEPNEQFF. The CDR3 bases are TGCGCCAGCAGCCAAGGGGAGCCCAATGAGCAGTTCTTC. The gene calls are TRBV4-1 and TRBJ2-1; the D gene is possibly TRBD2 (5 bases). Germline CDR1 and CDR2: MGHRA and YSYEKL. This CDR3 is 13 amino acids long. The V and J ends lost 1 base and 6 bases respectively, with 7 bases between them.

Remarks on this clone: The sample holds other DNA sequences that translate to the same CDR3. J is TRBJ2-7 and V is TRBV19, with 9 nucleotides matching TRBD2. CDR1 is LNHDA, CDR2 SQIVND, per germline (reference sequence). The J segment lost 4 bases and the V segment lost 4 bases, leaving 5 bases of the junction unmatched. The CDR3 has 14 amino acids. CDR3 residues: CASSRLAGVYEQYF. CDR3 bases: TGTGCCAGTAGTAGATTAGCGGGAGTATACGAGCAGTACTTC.

In the case of this clone: Other DNA sequences within the sample encode an identical CDR3. This chain uses TRBV11-2 with TRBJ2-5; D gene uncertain. Germline V gene lookup returns CDR1 SGHAT and CDR2 FQNNGV. This CDR3 has 13 residues. The germline V and J ends were trimmed by 3 bases and 0 bases, with 5 bases remaining between them. The CDR3 is CASSLGNQETQYF. The CDR3, as DNA: TGTGCCAGCAGCTTGGGCAACCAAGAGACCCAGTACTTC.

The chain joins TRBV9 to TRBJ1-1; D is perhaps TRBD1 (6 bases). CDR1 SGDLS and CDR2 YYNGEE come from the germline V gene. The CDR3 runs to 14 residues. The V end lost 4 bases, the J end lost 4 bases, and 14 bases lay between the germline ends. Here the CDR3 DNA reads TGTGCCAGCAGCAATACACAGGGACGCACTGAAGCTTTCTTT. As protein: CASSNTQGRTEAFF.

This chain connects TRBV16 to TRBJ1-2; perhaps TRBD1 as D (6 bases). Germline CDR1 is KGHSY and CDR2 is FQNENV. Trimming shortened V by 4 bases and J by 4 bases, and 22 bases separated the two germline ends. This CDR3 has 17 amino acids. For the CDR3, the DNA is TGTGCCAGCAGCCCGCACACCGCAGGGGTGAGTGGCTATGGCTACACCTTC. This codes for CASSPHTAGVSGYGYTF.

The rearrangement links TRBV15 to TRBJ2-2; either TRBD1 or TRBD2 may fit D (6 bases each). Germline V gene lookup returns CDR1 LNHNV and CDR2 YYDKDF (reference sequence). V gave up 10 bases and J gave up 5 bases, with 17 bases separating them. The CDR3 totals 14 residues. CDR3 sequence reads: CASGGGGRTGELFF. The DNA of the CDR3 is TGTGCCAGCGGAGGGGGAGGCCGTACCGGGGAGCTGTTTTTT.

The V gene is TRBV19, the J gene TRBJ1-2; TRBD1 might be the D (6 bases). The CDR3 consists of 14 residues. V dropped 0 bases and J dropped 4 bases, with 9 bases sitting between them. Germline CDR1 and CDR2: LNHDA and SQIVND (reference sequence). The CDR3 sequence: CASSIDRDIYGYTF. The CDR3 DNA reads TGTGCCAGTAGTATAGATCGGGACATCTATGGCTACACCTTC.

The CDR3 DNA is TGCAGCGTTTGGGGGGCTGGCACAGATACGCAGTATTTT. Its protein is CSVWGAGTDTQYF. This chain joins TRBV29-1 and TRBJ2-3; perhaps D is TRBD1 or TRBD2 (6 bases each). V was pared by 5 bases and J by 1 base, with 10 bases between. CDR1 is SQVTM, CDR2 ANQGSEA, per germline. The CDR3 covers 13 residues.